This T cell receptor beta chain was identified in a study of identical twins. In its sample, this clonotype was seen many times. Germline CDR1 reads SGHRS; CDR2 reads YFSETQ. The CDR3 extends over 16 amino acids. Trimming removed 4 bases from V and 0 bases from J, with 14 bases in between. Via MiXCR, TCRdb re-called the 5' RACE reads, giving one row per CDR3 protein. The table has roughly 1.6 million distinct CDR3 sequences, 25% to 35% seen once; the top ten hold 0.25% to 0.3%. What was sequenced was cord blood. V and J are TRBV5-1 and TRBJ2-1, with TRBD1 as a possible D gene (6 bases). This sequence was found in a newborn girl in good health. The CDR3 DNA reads TGCGCCAGCAGCGGGGGACACCCGAGCTCCTACAATGAGCAGTTCTTC. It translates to CASSGGHPSSYNEQFF. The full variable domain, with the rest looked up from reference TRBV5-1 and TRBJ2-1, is KAGVTQTPRYLIKTRGQQVTLSCSPISGHRSVSWYQQTPGQGLQFLFEYFSETQRNKGNFPGRFSGRQFSNSRSEMNVSTLELGDSALYLCASSGGHPSSYNEQFFGPGTRLTVL.